Sequencing of this T cell receptor (beta chain) was carried out in a study of cytomegalovirus exposure and HLA in healthy donors (dated by TCRdb to the late 2010s). Study-wide context: In an earlier analysis of some 610 of the donors, around 300 Gb of sequence data and some 100 million unique TCR beta sequences from 180 million or so T cells were reported. Approximately 300 gigabases of sequencing data and around 85 million unique TCR sequences made up an early release that covered some 640 HLA-typed donors. Of the 350 to 450 genotyped donors, 65% to 90% were placed in the genetic ancestry cluster associated with self-reported Caucasian donors. The study was designed to test whether signatures of past pathogen exposure could be identified by cataloging public T cell receptors. The study used immunosequencing to profile the T cell repertoires of 666 subjects and linked those repertoires to cytomegalovirus serostatus. Along with the roughly 710-subject first cohort, a separate validation cohort of more than 90 different subjects was used. To predict cytomegalovirus infection status, the study combined high-throughput TCR immunosequencing, statistical association of individual TCRs with disease status, and machine learning. A later analysis re-examined previously published TCR beta repertoires from roughly 650 donors and added high-resolution HLA genotyping to investigate patterns of TCR occurrence. Rather than drawing on any new phenotypic data, the later analysis identified candidate immune exposures from TCR beta sequences and the way those sequences occurred across donors. To decide whether each TCR beta V gene segment behaved as functional or pseudogenic, an earlier analysis of approximately 620 of the donors relied on high-throughput TCR beta sequencing. Donor age, sex, ethnicity and CMV serostatus were compiled together with the repertoire data. In a later genetic analysis, genome-wide SNP genotypes for about three fifths of the roughly 670 donors were used, and that subset was treated as a discovery cohort. Every repertoire in the discovery cohort had been generated on one and the same sequencing platform. Both class I and class II loci were covered by HLA typing, at four-digit resolution. Typing coverage differed by locus: A, B, C, DRB1 and DQB1 were typed in roughly 620-640 donors, DQA1 in 500 to 550, DPA1 in 600 to 610, and DPB1 in approximately 450. Because of strong linkage in the cohort, roughly five DR-DQ haplotypes were treated as single units for association and clustering. On average, roughly 250,000 unique TCR beta nucleotide sequences were sequenced per donor among about 400 genotyped donors of the cohort, with roughly 19% of those sequences being non-productive.

V and J are truncated by 0 bases and 4 bases respectively, leaving an intervening sequence of 12 bases. CDR1 and CDR2 (LGHNA, YNFKEQ) derive from the germline V gene. CDR3 length: 16 amino acids, cysteine to phenylalanine. Only the CDR3 portion is preserved as DNA: 48 bases, with reading frame beginning at the first base. To note about this clone: The antigen it recognizes is unknown. Base-call qualities are not available, and no considerably larger clone is one nucleotide away.

The receptor library was made with the immunoSEQ multiplex PCR assay. For the multiplex PCR, a mixture combining 60 forward primers for TCR Vbeta segments and 13 reverse primers for TCR Jbeta segments was used. The CDR3 region of rearranged TCR beta genes was amplified from genomic DNA by a multiplex PCR assay. The Illumina HiSeq System was used to sequence the amplified TCR beta libraries as 87-base-pair reads. Per the original workflow: Across the roughly 700 repertoires, a later analysis counted 60 million to 90 million unique TCR beta chains, about 10 million of which were shared by at least two donors. Raw reads were error-corrected and collapsed into unique sequences with a nearest-neighbor algorithm that merged closely related sequences to remove PCR and sequencing errors. CDR3 sequences were aligned to IMGT reference sequences to assign V, D and J gene segments. Each retained sequence needed at least a six-nucleotide match to both a V gene segment and a J gene segment. A rearrangement counted as productive if the CDR3 had no stop codons and remained in frame with V and J, and every other rearrangement counted as non-productive. CDR3 was defined by IMGT convention, running from the second conserved V-encoded cysteine to the conserved J-encoded phenylalanine. The earlier analysis of a few hundred of the donors excluded sequences that lacked an unambiguous match to a single V gene segment. In an earlier analysis of 450 to 750 of the donors, a V segment was called functional when productive rearrangements were above 56.7%, and segregating when the standard deviation between donors exceeded 5%. A statistical classification framework was built to diagnose cytomegalovirus status from the catalog of TCR beta chain sequences. A later analysis assigned V and J genes by comparing TCR nucleotide sequences with IMGT/GENE-DB human TR gene sequences. In a later analysis, CDR3 sequences and most-parsimonious VDJ recombination scenarios were assigned using the TCRdist pipeline. In a later analysis, every TCR beta chain was defined by the combination of its CDR3 amino acid sequence and its V-gene family, and reads without a unique V-gene family were dropped. A later analysis removed 592 highly shared, low-generation-probability nucleotide sequences to deal with suspected cross-contamination and a sequencing artifact. For each public chain, a later analysis derived a clonal expansion index from normalized ranks of inferred template counts within each repertoire. Generation probabilities in a later analysis came from a VDJ recombination model fitted to out-of-frame rearrangements, and those results were checked against IGoR. Hypergeometric tests were used in a later analysis to score TCR-TCR, TCR-HLA and TCR-CMV co-occurrence, with a repertoire-size bias correction applied to the TCR pairs. To estimate false discovery rates, a later analysis permuted the HLA or CMV assignments 20 times. In a later analysis, co-occurring TCRs were grouped using DBSCAN, with TCRdist sequence similarity added in when clustering inside HLA-allele-positive subsets. Repertoires with fewer than 30,000 or more than 120,000 public chains were left out of co-occurrence clustering, as were five repertoires with anomalous nucleotide sharing. TCRdb obtained this table from immuneACCESS and retained in-frame rearrangements with V and J assigned. These tables miss some clones; where compared with another copy, unresolved V genes account for less than half of the shortfall, and the remainder is unexplained. That table gives V, J and clone size, and the DNA gave D and trimming. This sample is represented by more than 150,000 clones; 76% of them were singletons. The ten largest clones take up 1.5% to 2% of the sample.

Summary of the overall study and its limitations: Assigning TCR associations to individual alleles was difficult when HLA alleles, especially DR and DQ, strongly co-occurred. Linkage disequilibrium might explain the correlated functional status among segregating V segments, but an unknown experimental factor could not be excluded. While some public TCRs were present in many individuals, most TCR sequences turned up only very rarely across donors. Because counts were too low, seventeen rarely observed V segments, including chromosome 9 orphons, were left out of the earlier analysis of 587 of the donors. For the cohort, immune exposure information was limited to CMV serostatus. The authors suggested that the approach could potentially be generalized to other disease states and immunological phenotypes. According to a later analysis, parvovirus B19, influenza, CMV and Epstein-Barr virus appeared linked to several top co-occurrence clusters. In a later analysis, HLA-associated TCR beta chains showed more clonal expansion and lower generation probabilities than non-associated chains that were equally common. This cohort had only TCR beta chains sequenced, and the lack of alpha or paired-chain data limited which features could be detected. A cluster of highly shared sequence variants was judged likely to be a technical artifact of the sequencing pipeline. Specific HLA alleles were associated with 15,000 to 20,000 TCR beta sequences at a false discovery rate of 0.05 in a later analysis. A total of around 150 TCR beta chains were listed by the study as associated with cytomegalovirus. The classifier was reported to diagnose cytomegalovirus status with high specificity and sensitivity in both the original and validation cohorts. The 87-base-pair reads could not distinguish some IMGT-functional V segments, including TRBV6-2 and TRBV6-3, so those segments were excluded. Broadly in line with IMGT annotations, most TCR beta V segments showed up in productive rearrangements about 90% or about 30% of the time in an earlier analysis of about 500 of the donors. An association between a missense DCLRE1C variant and V-gene and J-gene trimming of TCR beta chains was found in a later genetic analysis and replicated in an independent cohort. In a later analysis, TCR association rates were found to vary across HLA loci, with the most associated TCRs seen for DRB1 alleles and the fewest for HLA-C alleles. HLA typing was unavailable for some donors at each locus, so association tests used only the typed subset. According to a later analysis, most CMV-associated TCR beta chains appeared to be HLA-restricted, and the HLA associations seemed to be driven largely by CMV exposure. Three of the identified cytomegalovirus-associated TCR beta chains were confirmed in vitro to be specific for cytomegalovirus antigens. Presence/absence analyses assumed roughly uniform sequencing depth across donors, an assumption that may not hold. Compared with the roughly 700-donor mean, donors in an Asian-associated ancestry cluster had fewer N-insertions in productive TCRs, according to a later genetic analysis. A further reported finding was that TCR beta sequences accurately predicted the HLA-A and HLA-B alleles for most subjects in the first cohort.

In total, just over 650 healthy bone marrow donors made up the cohort. At the time of sampling, every cohort member was nominally healthy, though immune exposures that went unrecorded were likely present. The donor tested CMV seronegative and was one of the 352 seronegative cohort members. Each donor provided a peripheral blood sample, and peripheral blood mononuclear cells were used for TCR beta sequencing. The Qiagen DNeasy Blood Extraction Kit was used to extract genomic DNA from the blood cell samples. Material for sequencing was PBMCs. The receptor was isolated from a man between 18 and 35 years old in good health and CMV-seronegative. Here the chain combines TRBV4-2 and TRBJ2-2; TRBD2 is a weak D gene call, 7 bases matching. The CDR3 region reads CASSQDVGGLTGELFF. The bases read TGTGCCAGCAGCCAAGACGTGGGGGGGCTCACCGGGGAGCTGTTTTTT.